This T cell receptor beta chain is from a study of T cells in Graves' hyperthyroidism and ophthalmopathy. Study overall: Peripheral blood was drawn at first diagnosis, prior to all treatment. Study-level results: A 13 V-J signature model discriminated ophthalmopathy versus stable hyperthyroidism.

It was RNA transcripts that yielded the amplified TCR beta CDR3 regions. The TCR CDR3 was amplified in a first-round RT-PCR using the HTBI primer set. In TCRdb, the multiplex PCR reads were re-called with MiXCR into one record per CDR3 protein. The data show fewer than 250,000 distinct CDR3 sequences, approximately 16% seen once. Exclusion followed for patients with uncontrolled infection, other autoimmune disease, pregnancy or lactation. This clonotype has a count of ten or more. Its antigen is currently unknown. The CDR3 extends over 14 amino acids. The V and J ends lost 5 bases and 4 bases respectively, with 12 bases between them. Germline loops: CDR1 SEHNR, CDR2 FQNEAQ (reference sequence).

The sequenced sample was blood. The V call is TRBV7-9, the J call TRBJ2-1, with D maybe TRBD2 (6 bases). The sequence came from a woman aged 18-30 years with Graves' ophthalmopathy. The CDR3 is CASSPRDLYNEQFF. The CDR3 region has the DNA TGTGCCAGCAGCCCGCGGGACTTATACAATGAGCAGTTCTTC.